This TCR beta chain was recorded in a study of siplizumab effects on memory and regulatory T cells. Study-level findings and limits: Siplizumab significantly brought down the alloreactive sequences that trace back to unstimulated CD4+ memory cells.

Germline-derived CDR1 and CDR2 are LNHDA and SQIVND (reference sequence). V gave up 1 base and J gave up 1 base, with 7 bases separating them. The CDR3 runs 14 residues. Of note for this clone: Its cognate antigen is unknown.

Here immunoSEQ multiplex PCR was the method, and the copy in TCRdb shows in-frame clones only, minus some. Of 90,000 to 95,000 clones in the sample, about 96% were seen once. The specimen was naive CD4+ T cells sorted from blood. The V and J genes are TRBV19 and TRBJ1-1; D gene uncertain. The clonotype originates from a human donor in good health. The CDR3: CASSIVGSNTEAFF. CDR3 in DNA: TGTGCCAGTAGTATAGTCGGATCGAACACTGAAGCTTTCTTT.